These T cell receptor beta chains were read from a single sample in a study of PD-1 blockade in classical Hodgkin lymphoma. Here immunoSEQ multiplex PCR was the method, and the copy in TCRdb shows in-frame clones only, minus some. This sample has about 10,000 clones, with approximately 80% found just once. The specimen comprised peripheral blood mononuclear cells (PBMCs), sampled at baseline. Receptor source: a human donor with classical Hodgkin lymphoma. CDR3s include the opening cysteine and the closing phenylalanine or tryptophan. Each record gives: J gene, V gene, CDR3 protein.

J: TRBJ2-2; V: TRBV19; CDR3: CASSMGTVRSANTGELFF
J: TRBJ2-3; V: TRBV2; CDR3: CASRTSGSTDTQYF
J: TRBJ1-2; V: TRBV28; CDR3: CASSYRDYGYTF
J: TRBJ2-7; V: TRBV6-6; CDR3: CASSYRRSLDEQYF
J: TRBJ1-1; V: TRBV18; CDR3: CASSQGQGEAFF
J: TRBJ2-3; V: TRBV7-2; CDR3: CASRFGGTSTDTQYF
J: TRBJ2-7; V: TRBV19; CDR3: CASSLRGRGKDEQYF
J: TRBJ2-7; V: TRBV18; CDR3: CASSPRDTHYEQYF
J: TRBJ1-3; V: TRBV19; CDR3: CASSIDLPRVSSGNTIYF
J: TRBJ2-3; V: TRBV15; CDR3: CATSRRDVSSTDTQYF
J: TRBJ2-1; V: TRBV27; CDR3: CASSPGSSYNEQFF
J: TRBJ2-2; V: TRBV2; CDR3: CASSGTGELFF
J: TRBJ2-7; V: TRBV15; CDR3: CATSGWDRGDYEQYF
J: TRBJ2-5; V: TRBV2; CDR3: CASSGLASNQETQYF
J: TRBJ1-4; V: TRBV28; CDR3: CANRQGGNEKLFF
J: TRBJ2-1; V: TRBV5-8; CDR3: CASSLLLSNEQFF
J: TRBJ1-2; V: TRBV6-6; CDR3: CASTRDYGYTF
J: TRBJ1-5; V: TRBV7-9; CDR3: CASSREGQPQHF
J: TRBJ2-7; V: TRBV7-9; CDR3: CASSFPGQGSHEQYF
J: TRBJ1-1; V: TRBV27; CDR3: CASSFSPPRPLNTEAFF
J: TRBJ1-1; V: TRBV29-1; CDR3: CSVDRTVNTEAFF
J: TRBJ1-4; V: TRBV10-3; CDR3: CAISDVQVGDTSINEKLFF
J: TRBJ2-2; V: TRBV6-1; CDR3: CASSGDRDLLGELFF
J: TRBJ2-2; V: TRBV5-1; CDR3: CASSLGTPNTGELFF
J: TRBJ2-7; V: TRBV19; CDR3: CASSQWDRGTEQYF
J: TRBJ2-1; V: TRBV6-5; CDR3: CASRYTGLGGNEQFF
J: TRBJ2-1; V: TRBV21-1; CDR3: CASSTNPRTTMWVIF